The clone carrying this T cell receptor (beta chain) has just a few counts. The antigen remains unidentified. Broader study findings: Larger-cohort validation covered only one TCR beta V-J rearrangement. Tumor memory CD4+ T cell TCR gene usage clustered with blood and lymph node memory CD4+ cells and lymph node naive CD4+ cells.

Full-length variable regions came from constant-region reverse primers plus semi-nested Nested Universal Primer A PCR. MiXCR was run by TCRdb on the 5' RACE reads, yielding one entry per CDR3 protein. Of 45,000 to 55,000 distinct CDR3 sequences listed, roughly a quarter are singletons. CDR1 is MNHNS and CDR2 is SASEGT in the germline V gene. The V end lost 2 bases, the J end lost 2 bases, and 13 bases lay between the germline ends. This CDR3 is built from 15 residues. Naive CD4+ cells had CD25+ Tregs removed. This receptor was identified in a female donor with breast cancer. The sequenced sample was tumor-infiltrating naive CD4+ T cells sorted from the breast tumor. Subset defined: naive CD4+ T cells, CD4+CD45RA+CD25-. This chain connects TRBV6-1 to TRBJ2-7; D perhaps matches TRBD1 (6 bases). CDR3 region: CASSELTGYPYEQYF. For the CDR3, the DNA is TGTGCCAGCAGTGAACTAACAGGGTACCCCTACGAGCAGTACTTC.